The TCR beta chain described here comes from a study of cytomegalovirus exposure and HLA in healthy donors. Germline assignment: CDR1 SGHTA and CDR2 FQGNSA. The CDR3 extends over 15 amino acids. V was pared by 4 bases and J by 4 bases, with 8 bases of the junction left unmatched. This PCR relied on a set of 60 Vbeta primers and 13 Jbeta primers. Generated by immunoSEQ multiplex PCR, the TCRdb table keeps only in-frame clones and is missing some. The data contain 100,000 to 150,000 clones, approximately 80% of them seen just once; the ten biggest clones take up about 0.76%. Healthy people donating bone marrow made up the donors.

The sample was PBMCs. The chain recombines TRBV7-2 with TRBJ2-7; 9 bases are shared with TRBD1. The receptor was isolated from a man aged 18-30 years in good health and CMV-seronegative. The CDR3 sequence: CASSSTGTGFYEQYF. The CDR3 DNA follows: TGTGCCAGCAGCTCGACCGGGACAGGGTTTTACGAGCAGTACTTC.